This is a list of T cell receptor beta chains from one sample in a study of PD-1 blockade in classical Hodgkin lymphoma. Generated by immunoSEQ multiplex PCR, the TCRdb table keeps only in-frame clones and is missing some. The table has tens of thousands of clones, about 72% seen once. The sequences come from peripheral blood mononuclear cells (PBMCs), collected at baseline. Receptors originate from a human donor with classical Hodgkin lymphoma. Both conserved end residues are part of each CDR3. Fields, in order: V gene, clone size, J gene, CDR3 length, CDR3 protein. Clone size is shown for a subset of rows, as once, few, many or a class of expanded clone.

v_call: TRBV9
clone_size: .
j_call: TRBJ2-7
cdr3_length: 15
cdr3_aa: CASSVEGQGAYEQYF

v_call: TRBV29-1
clone_size: .
j_call: TRBJ1-2
cdr3_length: 10
cdr3_aa: CSVDSDGYTF

v_call: TRBV5-6
clone_size: .
j_call: TRBJ1-1
cdr3_length: 16
cdr3_aa: CASSLVGQGITTEAFF

v_call: TRBV27
clone_size: .
j_call: TRBJ1-1
cdr3_length: 14
cdr3_aa: CASSLEAWAAEAFF

v_call: TRBV10-3
clone_size: .
j_call: TRBJ1-5
cdr3_length: 16
cdr3_aa: CAISESRSYSNQPQHF

v_call: TRBV7-9
clone_size: .
j_call: TRBJ2-7
cdr3_length: 12
cdr3_aa: CASSPKGFEQYF

v_call: TRBV12-2
clone_size: .
j_call: TRBJ2-7
cdr3_length: 20
cdr3_aa: CASRFVWAGVGLAGAYEQYF

v_call: TRBV27
clone_size: .
j_call: TRBJ1-1
cdr3_length: 14
cdr3_aa: CASSTAETNTEAFF

v_call: TRBV5-6
clone_size: many
j_call: TRBJ1-2
cdr3_length: 14
cdr3_aa: CASSLEGQGNGYTF

v_call: TRBV13
clone_size: .
j_call: TRBJ2-3
cdr3_length: 12
cdr3_aa: CASSFAPLSQYF